Shown below are 17 T cell receptor beta chains from a single sample sequenced in a study of blood T cells in healthy people across ages. Next came a second PCR, run for about 7 to 12 cycles, which used a sample-barcoded 5' primer along with a J-beta primer mix. Each CDR3 protein gets one entry after TCRdb re-called the 5' RACE reads with MiXCR. This table has 600,000 to 800,000 distinct CDR3 sequences, over 40% appearing once. The specimen was blood. The receptors shown here come from a woman older than 75 in good health.

There are many counts of this clonotype. The chain has TRBV28 and TRBJ2-7; D remains ambiguous. Germline V gene sequence: CDR1 MDHEN, CDR2 SYDVKM. The CDR3 length is 13 residues. V lost 8 bases, J lost 1 base, and 12 bases lay in between. For the CDR3, the DNA is TGTGCCAGCTCACGGTTCGGATCCTACGAGCAGTACTTC. It encodes CASSRFGSYEQYF.

The J gene is TRBJ1-6, the V gene TRBV5-1, with TRBD1 matching 8 bases. From germline, CDR1 is SGHRS and CDR2 YFSETQ. The CDR3 spans 15 residues. V lost 2 bases and J lost 8; bases outside the gene matches: 6. The CDR3, as DNA: TGCGCCAGCAGCTTAAATCCGACAGGGGATTCACCCCTCCACTTT. This sequence encodes CASSLNPTGDSPLHF.

The chain joins TRBV18 to TRBJ2-3; no firm D call. The V and J ends lost 2 bases and 0 bases respectively, with 9 bases between them. Germline V lookup: CDR1 KGHSH, CDR2 LQKENI. The CDR3 is made up of 15 amino acids. The CDR3: CASSPVSASTDTQYF. CDR3 in DNA: TGTGCCAGCTCACCAGTGTCGGCTAGCACAGATACGCAGTATTTT.

The chain has TRBV20-1 and TRBJ1-1; no firm D call. The V end was cut by 0 bases, the J end by 5 bases, with 13 bases between. Per the germline V gene, CDR1 is DFQATT and CDR2 is SNEGSKA (reference sequence). The CDR3 runs 14 residues. CDR3 amino acids: CSARDPKGRTEAFF. The CDR3 DNA follows: TGCAGTGCTAGAGATCCCAAGGGAAGGACTGAAGCTTTCTTT.

This clonotype was seen many times. The chain has TRBV29-1 and TRBJ2-3, with D hard to call. CDR3 size: 14 residues. The V gene lost 8 bases and the J gene lost 2 bases, with 17 bases spanning the gap. Germline CDR1 and CDR2: SQVTM and ANQGSEA. CDR3 in DNA: TGCAGCACAACTCCGGACCTCAACACAGATACGCAGTATTTT. Its protein is CSTTPDLNTDTQYF.

The chain recombines TRBV5-1 with TRBJ2-1, with 8 bases that match TRBD2. The CDR3 has 15 amino acids. The germline V gene encodes CDR1 SGHRS and CDR2 YFSETQ. After removal of 1 base from V and 7 bases from J, the junction contained 7 bases not matched to a gene. The DNA for the CDR3 is TGCGCCAGCAGCTTGAGCGCTAGCGGGCTAAATGAGCAGTTCTTC. As protein: CASSLSASGLNEQFF.

CDR3 DNA sequence: TGTGCCAGCAGTTTATCGAATCCCGGGGTGAACACTGAAGCTTTCTTT. Its protein is CASSLSNPGVNTEAFF. The V call is TRBV27, the J call TRBJ1-1; D not certain. This CDR3 is built from 16 residues. Trimming left V 0 bases short and J 0 bases short, with 11 bases between. Germline V gene sequence: CDR1 MNHEY, CDR2 SMNVEV (reference sequence).

This clonotype was found a few times. This chain connects TRBV6-5 to TRBJ2-2; D unresolved. There are 13 residues in the CDR3. Trimming stripped 0 bases from V and 7 bases from J, with 6 bases between. Per the germline V gene, CDR1 is MNHEY and CDR2 is SVGAGI. CDR3 sequence (DNA): TGTGCCAGCAGTTACTCGTGGGTCGGGGAGCTGTTTTTT. Its protein is CASSYSWVGELFF.

This clonotype has ten or more counts. The genes are TRBV29-1 and TRBJ2-3; 11 bases align to TRBD2. Germline V gives CDR1 SQVTM, CDR2 ANQGSEA. The CDR3 totals 14 residues. Unmatched junction bases numbered 4, after V lost 8 bases and J lost 0 bases. The CDR3 DNA is TGCAGCTTCTGGACTAGCGGGAGCACAGATACGCAGTATTTT. Protein product: CSFWTSGSTDTQYF.

The chain joins TRBV12-3 or TRBV12-4 to TRBJ2-5; 9 positions match TRBD1. After removal of 4 bases from V and 5 bases from J, the junction contained 8 bases not matched to a gene. The CDR3 is made up of 15 amino acids. The CDR3 DNA follows: TGTGCCAGCAGTTGGGGTCGGACAGGGGTGGAGACCCAGTACTTC. Translation: CASSWGRTGVETQYF.

The V and J genes are TRBV3-1 and TRBJ2-4; TRBD2 is a possible D gene (5 bases). The V gene lost 3 bases and the J gene lost 2 bases, with 14 bases spanning the gap. The CDR3 spans 16 residues. Germline lookup yields CDR1 LGHDT and CDR2 YNNKEL (reference sequence). DNA for the CDR3: TGTGCCAGCAGCCAGATAGGTCTAGCTTCCAAAAACATTCAGTACTTC. Translation: CASSQIGLASKNIQYF. The complete variable domain, with remaining parts taken from reference TRBV3-1 and TRBJ2-4, reads DTAVSQTPKYLVTQMGNDKSIKCEQNLGHDTMYWYKQDSKKFLKIMFSYNNKELIINETVPNRFSPKSPDKAHLNLHINSLELGDSAVYFCASSQIGLASKNIQYFGAGTRLSVL.

This clonotype was detected ten times or more. The rearrangement joins TRBV5-1 to TRBJ2-5; perhaps TRBD2 as D (5 bases). This CDR3 is built from 13 residues. V lost 2 bases and J lost 5, with 10 bases in between. From germline, CDR1 is SGHRS and CDR2 YFSETQ. The chain's CDR3 is CASSLLEAETQYF. CDR3 DNA: TGCGCCAGCAGCTTACTAGAAGCGGAGACCCAGTACTTC.

This clonotype came up a few times. V is TRBV5-1 and J is TRBJ2-5, with TRBD2 identical over 10 bases. Trimming took 3 bases from V and 11 from J; bases not matched to a gene: 16. Germline V gene sequence: CDR1 SGHRS, CDR2 YFSETQ. The CDR3 sequence is 16 residues long. Written as DNA, the CDR3 is TGCGCCAGCAGCTCAAGGATCTCTAGCGGGAGCAATGAGCAGTACTTC. It yields the protein CASSSRISSGSNEQYF.

This clonotype was seen repeatedly, ten times or more. The rearrangement uses TRBV5-1 and TRBJ2-1, with D possibly matching TRBD1 (5 bases). CDR1 is SGHRS and CDR2 is YFSETQ in the germline V gene. V lost 0 bases, J lost 7 bases, and 17 bases lay in between. The CDR3 sequence is 16 residues long. The CDR3 sequence is CASSLEGVVGNNEQFF. Here the CDR3 DNA reads TGCGCCAGCAGCTTGGAAGGGGTGGTGGGCAATAATGAGCAGTTCTTC.

Many counts were recorded for this clonotype. The chain is built from TRBV7-8 and TRBJ2-1, with 7 bases fitting TRBD1. The CDR3 consists of 13 residues. V was pared by 6 bases and J by 15 bases, with 14 bases of the junction left unmatched. Germline V lookup: CDR1 SGHVS, CDR2 FQNEAQ. In DNA, the CDR3 is TGTGCCAGCAGTATACAGGGGTCCTCGAAAAGGTTCTTC. Its protein product is CASSIQGSSKRFF.

The rearrangement joins TRBV12-3 or TRBV12-4 to TRBJ2-1; D unresolved. V was trimmed by 3 bases and J by 13 bases, leaving 16 bases between them. This CDR3 contains 13 residues. The CDR3 loop is CASSLASQETQFF. CDR3 DNA sequence: TGTGCCAGCAGTTTGGCCAGCCAAGAGACCCAGTTCTTC.

This sequence joins TRBV30 and TRBJ2-1; D is unresolved. The DNA end is more similar to TRBJ2-7, so the J call may be wrong. Germline values: CDR1 GTSNPN, CDR2 SVGIG (reference sequence). The CDR3 totals 14 residues. CDR3 DNA sequence: TGTGCCTGGAGTTGGGCAGGATCCTACAATGAGCAGTACTTC. Residues: CAWSWAGSYNEQYF.